A single sample is the source of the 21 T cell receptor beta chains below, sequenced in a study of T cell changes during pregnancy in multiple sclerosis. Sequencing was performed with immunoSEQ multiplex PCR; in TCRdb, only in-frame clones are kept and a portion is missing. The sample has fewer than 90,000 clones, roughly nine tenths seen once. The sample in question was peripheral blood, obtained in the second trimester of pregnancy. These TCRs come from a female donor with multiple sclerosis, enrolled in a pregnancy study.

This chain joins TRBV18 and TRBJ2-2; D is ambiguous. The CDR3 is 13 amino acids. CDR1 and CDR2 from the germline V gene are KGHSH and LQKENI. Trimming pared 3 bases from V and 6 bases from J, leaving 8 bases between. The CDR3 reads CASSPLPSGELFF. The CDR3 DNA follows: TGTGCCAGCTCACCTCTCCCTTCCGGGGAGCTGTTTTTT.

The chain has TRBV4-2 and TRBJ2-1; D might be TRBD1 (5 bases). The CDR3 extends over 14 amino acids. Germline values: CDR1 LGHNA, CDR2 YNFKEQ. With 5 bases removed from V and 5 bases from J, the gap between germline ends came to 13 bases. The CDR3 sequence is CASSESPGHNEQFF. CDR3 nucleotides: TGTGCCAGCAGCGAAAGTCCAGGGCACAATGAGCAGTTCTTC.

The chain recombines TRBV4-1 with TRBJ2-3; TRBD2 matches 9 bases. Looked up from germline, CDR1 is MGHRA and CDR2 is YSYEKL. This CDR3 region has 16 residues. With 7 bases clipped from V and 2 bases from J, the junction kept 10 bases outside the gene matches. The CDR3 sequence is CASTAMAGGITDTQYF. CDR3 in DNA: TGCGCCAGCACCGCTATGGCGGGGGGGATCACAGATACGCAGTATTTT.

This chain uses TRBV7-3 with TRBJ1-1; D is possibly TRBD1 (5 bases). The CDR3 is 16 amino acids. V shed 2 bases and J shed 4 bases, with 17 bases lying between them. The germline V gene has CDR1 SGHTA and CDR2 FQGTGA. The CDR3 sequence: CASSLDTLRVGTEAFF. DNA of the CDR3: TGTGCCAGCAGCTTAGACACCCTCAGGGTAGGCACTGAAGCTTTCTTT.

CDR3: CASSLGGQGPHSGNTIYF. The CDR3 nucleotides are TGCGCCAGCAGCCTGGGGGGACAGGGCCCTCACTCTGGAAACACCATATATTTT. The J gene is TRBJ1-3, the V gene TRBV5-1, with 9 bases aligning to TRBD1. The germline V gene encodes CDR1 SGHRS and CDR2 YFSETQ. Unmatched junction bases numbered 11, after V lost 4 bases and J lost 0 bases. There are 18 residues in the CDR3.

V is TRBV7-3 and J is TRBJ1-1, with D unresolved. CDR1 and CDR2 (germline): SGHTA, FQGTGA. The CDR3 extends over 18 amino acids. Trimming cost V 5 bases and J 4 bases, with 26 bases left between them. In DNA, the CDR3 is TGTGCCAGCAGCCCTATCCCTCGGGGAACCGGGAAGGGCACTGAAGCTTTCTTT. Translated: CASSPIPRGTGKGTEAFF.

The count of this clone is one. This chain uses TRBV7-8 with TRBJ2-5; D unclear. V lost 5 bases and J 1 base, leaving 14 bases between the germline ends. Looked up from germline, CDR1 is SGHVS and CDR2 is FQNEAQ. The CDR3 is 15 residues long. CDR3 residues: CASSPELRFQETQYF. CDR3 DNA: TGTGCCAGCAGCCCCGAGTTGAGGTTCCAAGAGACCCAGTACTTC.

This chain links TRBV4-2 with TRBJ1-5; TRBD1 aligns across 9 bases. There are 15 residues in the CDR3. The germline CDR1 and CDR2 sequences are LGHNA and YNFKEQ. V gave up 4 bases and J gave up 4 bases; unmatched junction bases: 5. CDR3 coding DNA: TGTGCCAGCAGCCCCGGGGACAGGGATAATCAGCCCCAGCATTTT. Its translation: CASSPGDRDNQPQHF.

This clone turned up a few times. The chain has TRBV14 and TRBJ1-5, with no clear D. Germline CDR1 reads SGHDN; CDR2 reads FVKESK. Trimming took 1 base from V and 7 from J, leaving 8 bases between them. This CDR3 comprises 13 residues. The DNA of the CDR3 is TGTGCCAGCAGCCAAGGTTTACTGCAGCCCCAGCATTTT. Protein product: CASSQGLLQPQHF.

For the CDR3, the DNA is TGTGCCTGGAACTCGGGACTGATTTACAATGAGCAGTTCTTC. It is translated as CAWNSGLIYNEQFF. The rearrangement uses TRBV30 and TRBJ2-1, with D perhaps matching TRBD2 (6 bases). Germline CDR1 GTSNPN, CDR2 SVGIG (reference sequence). There are 14 residues in the CDR3. The V gene lost 4 bases and the J gene lost 4 bases, with 14 bases spanning the gap.

The gene calls are TRBV27 and TRBJ2-4; the match to TRBD2 covers 7 bases. Trimming removed 3 bases from V and 8 bases from J; junction bases left unmatched: 10. This CDR3 spans 15 amino acids. Germline CDR1 is MNHEY and CDR2 is SMNVEV (reference sequence). CDR3 protein: CASSFLRGKQDIQYF. CDR3 bases: TGTGCCAGCAGTTTCTTGCGGGGGAAGCAGGACATTCAGTACTTC.

The chain links TRBV19 to TRBJ2-1; 12 nucleotides align to TRBD1. CDR1 and CDR2 (germline): LNHDA, SQIVND (reference sequence). V lost 9 bases and J lost 9; bases outside the gene matches: 18. The CDR3 is made up of 17 amino acids. The CDR3 DNA follows: TGTGCCAGCCATACCACAGGGACAGGGGGCGTTGGTACTGAGCAGTTCTTC. Its protein product is CASHTTGTGGVGTEQFF.

This chain links TRBV6-1 with TRBJ1-2; the D gene is possibly TRBD1 (5 bases). This CDR3 comprises 13 residues. V was pared by 3 bases and J by 8 bases, with 13 bases between. Germline values: CDR1 MNHNS, CDR2 SASEGT. This CDR3 reads CASSDQGAQGYTF. CDR3 DNA: TGTGCCAGCAGTGATCAAGGGGCGCAGGGCTACACCTTC.

The V and J genes are TRBV7-2 and TRBJ2-7; 7 bases agree with TRBD2. The V gene's germline CDR1 is SGHTA and CDR2 FQGNSA. Trimming took 1 base from V and 3 from J; bases not matched to a gene: 9. The CDR3 consists of 16 residues. DNA for the CDR3: TGTGCCAGCAGCTTAGTAGCTAGCGGACATAGCTACGAGCAGTACTTC. As protein: CASSLVASGHSYEQYF. Looking up the rest from reference TRBV7-2 and TRBJ2-7 gives the full variable domain: GAGVSQSPSNKVTEKGKDVELRCDPISGHTALYWYRQSLGQGLEFLIYFQGNSAPDKSGLPSDRFSAERTGGSVSTLTIQRTQQEDSAVYLCASSLVASGHSYEQYFGPGTRLTVT.

V and J are TRBV11-2 and TRBJ2-2; D perhaps matches TRBD2 (5 bases). Trimming cost V 5 bases and J 7 bases, with 11 bases left between them. Germline values: CDR1 SGHAT, CDR2 FQNNGV. The CDR3 has 13 residues. DNA of the CDR3: TGTGCCAGCAGCCCGTTACGGGGCGGGGAGCTGTTTTTT. Its protein product is CASSPLRGGELFF.

The V and J genes are TRBV6-5 and TRBJ2-7; no definite D call. Germline CDR1 is MNHEY and CDR2 is SVGAGI. This CDR3 has 12 residues. V lost 2 bases to trimming and J lost 5 bases, with 7 bases between them. Here the CDR3 reads CASSYPPNEQYF. DNA for the CDR3: TGTGCCAGCAGTTACCCCCCCAACGAGCAGTACTTC.

This clone was counted between two and nine times. The J gene is TRBJ2-7, the V gene TRBV27; 7 bases fit TRBD1. Germline V lookup: CDR1 MNHEY, CDR2 SMNVEV (reference sequence). Losses at the gene ends were 2 bases for V and 5 bases for J; bases not matched to a gene: 9. This CDR3 region has 15 residues. In DNA, the CDR3 is TGTGCCAGCAGTTTAGGGGTGACAGGGTTGGACGAGCAGTACTTC. Its protein is CASSLGVTGLDEQYF.

This chain joins TRBV4-3 and TRBJ2-1, with 12 bases matching TRBD2. V was pared by 1 base and J by 8 bases, with 3 bases of the junction left unmatched. From germline, CDR1 is LGHNA and CDR2 YSLEER. This CDR3 spans 15 amino acids. CDR3 amino acids: CASSQGTSGDYEQFF. CDR3 nucleotide sequence: TGCGCCAGCAGCCAAGGGACTAGCGGGGATTATGAGCAGTTCTTC.

This clone was observed a few times. The chain links TRBV27 to TRBJ1-1, with D tentatively TRBD1 (5 bases). Germline CDR1 MNHEY, CDR2 SMNVEV (reference sequence). The CDR3 consists of 13 residues. V was shortened by 6 bases and J by 3 bases, with 11 bases between the two germline ends. Here the CDR3 reads CASSRVRDTEAFF. The CDR3 DNA reads TGTGCCAGCAGCCGCGTCAGGGACACTGAAGCTTTCTTT.

The chain uses TRBV5-1 and TRBJ2-1; 7 nucleotides match TRBD2. The CDR3 length is 16 residues. Germline values: CDR1 SGHRS, CDR2 YFSETQ. V trimming: 0 bases; J trimming: 2 bases; junction bases outside the gene matches: 5. The CDR3 protein is CASSLEWGGTYNEQFF. DNA for the CDR3: TGCGCCAGCAGCTTGGAATGGGGGGGAACCTACAATGAGCAGTTCTTC.

This chain links TRBV27 with TRBJ2-7, with D perhaps matching TRBD1 (6 bases). This CDR3 region has 15 residues. Trimming shortened V by 6 bases and J by 2 bases, and 17 bases separated the two germline ends. Per germline, CDR1 MNHEY and CDR2 SMNVEV (reference sequence). The CDR3 DNA reads as TGTGCCAGCAGGGCAGGGGAAGGTGGCACCTACGAGCAGTACTTC. It is translated as CASRAGEGGTYEQYF.